The TCR beta chain under discussion was sequenced for a study of blood T cell dynamics during melanoma immunotherapy. This CDR3 region has 13 residues. Trimming cost V 4 bases and J 1 base, with 7 bases left between them. Germline V lookup: CDR1 SNHLY, CDR2 FYNNEI. Time point defined: week 3, after first cycle of checkpoint inhibitor. One draw preceded checkpoint blockade; another followed its first cycle at week 3. Prior systemic cancer therapy, immunosuppressant use and other active malignancies excluded patients. Produced via immunoSEQ multiplex PCR; TCRdb's table is partial and in-frame only. The sample holds more than 10,000 clones; approximately 80% are singletons and the top ten take 20% to 25%.

The source is a human donor with melanoma. The input for sequencing was blood, taken from a patient treated with checkpoint blockade. The rearrangement uses TRBV2 and TRBJ1-2; a possible D gene is TRBD1 (6 bases). The CDR3 spells CASSVDSNYGYTF. The CDR3 DNA is TGTGCCAGCAGTGTGGACAGTAACTATGGCTACACCTTC.